This T cell receptor beta chain was captured by sequencing in a study of T cells expressing NK-cell markers (TCRdb year 2020). A note on the overall study: TCR beta-chain repertoires were profiled in sorted CD3+CD56+NKG2C+, CD3+CD56+NKG2C- and CD3+CD56-NKG2C+ T-cell subsets from roughly eight donors. Of the eight sequenced donors, seven were found to be HCMV-seropositive and one was found to be HCMV-seronegative. Sequencing of the libraries produced 2 x 150 bp reads on Illumina HiSeq 2000/2500, MiSeq or NextSeq. All eight donors whose samples were sequenced were randomly selected healthy volunteers, three of them men and five women.

Sequences SGHDN (CDR1) and FVKESK (CDR2) are obtained from the germline V gene. The CDR3 runs 16 amino acids, cysteine and phenylalanine included. The nucleotide record is missing. Study-level results and caveats: Whether the expanded NKG2C-expressing T cell clones were specific for HCMV antigens was left unclear. In six donors, the dominant CD3+CD56+NKG2C+ clonotypes were among the top 10 CD8+ clonotypes and accounted for about 1.0-7.5% of CD8+ T cells. Those dominant clonotypes were again the most abundant among CD3+CD56-NKG2C+ cells in a few donors, at roughly 25-65%.

Sequencing used an Illumina HiSeq 2000. The TCR beta cDNA libraries were made using 5'RACE template switching, a step that added both a universal primer site and unique molecular identifiers. Priming for cDNA synthesis came from the TCR beta constant segment, and two successive PCR amplification steps followed. Per the authors' processing: Reads were demultiplexed and grouped by UMI with MIGEC, and clonotypes were assembled and quantified with MiTCR. To exclude erroneous sequences, only TCR cDNA sequences supported by at least two reads were retained. The tcR package was used for downstream repertoire analysis, and clonotypes were matched across fractions by CDR3 nucleotide sequence plus V segment. VDJmatch was used to annotate antigen specificity against VDJdb, with one amino acid substitution in CDR3 permitted. The reads went through TCRdb reprocessing, and each CDR3 protein sequence gets one entry with no DNA. The V and J calls and clone size are TCRdb's, not the authors'. The table of this sample itemizes a few hundred thousand distinct CDR3 sequences. The biggest ten clones account for 0.39% of the sample.

HCMV serostatus was determined by detecting HCMV-specific IgG in serum with a commercial ELISA kit. Peripheral blood mononuclear cells were isolated from blood by Ficoll density gradient centrifugation. As for this clonotype: Its antigen has not been determined.

The chain is encoded by TRBV14 joined to TRBJ2-1; without DNA, the TCRdb call of TRBD2 cannot be checked. The receptor was isolated from a man aged 18 to 29 in good health. Donor details come from another sample of the same person, matched by shared clones. Sequencing was done on a sample of blood T cells: a sorted CD56 or NKG2C T cell subset, CD4+ or CD8+ T cells, or bulk PBMC T cells (not recorded which). CDR3 sequence: CASSQRAGGPGNEQFF.